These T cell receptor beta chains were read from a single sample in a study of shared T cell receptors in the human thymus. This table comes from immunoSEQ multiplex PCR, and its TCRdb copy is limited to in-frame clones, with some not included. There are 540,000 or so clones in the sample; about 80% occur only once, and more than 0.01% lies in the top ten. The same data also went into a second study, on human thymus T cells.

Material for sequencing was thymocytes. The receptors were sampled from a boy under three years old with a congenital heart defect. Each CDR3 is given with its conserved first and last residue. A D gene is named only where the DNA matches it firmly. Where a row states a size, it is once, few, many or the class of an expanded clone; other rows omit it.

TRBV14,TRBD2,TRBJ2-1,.,CASSQDLTSGSYNEQFF,TGTGCCAGCAGCCAGGACCTAACTAGCGGCTCCTACAATGAGCAGTTCTTC
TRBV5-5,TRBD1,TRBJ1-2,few,CASSPRDRGKTNYGYTF,TGTGCCAGCAGCCCGCGGGACAGGGGAAAGACGAACTATGGCTACACCTTC
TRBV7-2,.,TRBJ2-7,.,CASSLVWAPEQYF,TGTGCCAGCAGCTTAGTATGGGCCCCAGAGCAGTACTTC
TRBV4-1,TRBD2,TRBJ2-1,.,CASSQDGAGSSYNEQFF,TGCGCCAGCAGCCAAGACGGAGCGGGGAGCTCCTACAATGAGCAGTTCTTC
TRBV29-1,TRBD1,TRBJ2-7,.,CSVWPGQGAYEQYF,TGCAGCGTTTGGCCGGGACAGGGGGCCTACGAGCAGTACTTC
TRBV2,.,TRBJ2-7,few,CASGGVGQRMTYEQYF,TGTGCCAGCGGGGGGGTGGGACAACGGATGACCTACGAGCAGTACTTC
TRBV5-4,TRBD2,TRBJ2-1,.,CASSPPPGLVYNEQFF,TGTGCCAGCAGCCCCCCCCCGGGACTAGTATACAATGAGCAGTTCTTC
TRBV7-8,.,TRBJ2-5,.,CASSLVQGRQETQYF,TGTGCCAGCAGCTTAGTCCAGGGTCGCCAAGAGACCCAGTACTTC
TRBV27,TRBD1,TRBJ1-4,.,CASSPRDRSNEKLFF,TGTGCCAGCAGTCCGCGGGACAGGTCTAATGAAAAACTGTTTTTT
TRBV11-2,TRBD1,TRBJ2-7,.,CASSQNRGRYEQYF,TGTGCCAGCAGCCAAAACAGGGGGCGATACGAGCAGTACTTC
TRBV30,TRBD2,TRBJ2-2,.,CACSSGSMDTGELFF,TGTGCCTGTTCTAGCGGGAGTATGGACACCGGGGAGCTGTTTTTT
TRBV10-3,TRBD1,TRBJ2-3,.,CAISEPDRGHTDTQYF,TGTGCCATCAGTGAGCCGGACAGGGGTCACACAGATACGCAGTATTTT
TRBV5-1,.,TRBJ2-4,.,CASSWTLARAKNIQYF,TGCGCCAGCAGCTGGACCCTAGCAAGGGCCAAAAACATTCAGTACTTC
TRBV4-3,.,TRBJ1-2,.,CASSQESNLAVSYGYTF,TGCGCCAGCAGCCAAGAGTCCAATTTGGCAGTGTCCTATGGCTACACCTTC
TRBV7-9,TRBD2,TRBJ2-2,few,CASSLAGGEYAGELFF,TGTGCCAGCAGCTTAGCGGGGGGGGAGTACGCCGGGGAGCTGTTTTTT
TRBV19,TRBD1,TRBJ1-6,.,CASGNGTANSPLHF,TGTGCCAGTGGAAATGGGACAGCTAATTCACCCCTCCACTTT
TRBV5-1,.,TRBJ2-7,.,CASTGKRGEQYF,TGCGCCAGCACGGGCAAACGGGGCGAGCAGTACTTC
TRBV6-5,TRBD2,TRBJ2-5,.,CASSYSGIGETQYF,TGTGCCAGCAGTTATAGCGGGATAGGAGAGACCCAGTACTTC
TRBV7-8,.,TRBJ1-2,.,CASSLAGGQVLGYGYTF,TGTGCCAGCAGCTTAGCGGGGGGGCAGGTGTTGGGGTATGGCTACACCTTC
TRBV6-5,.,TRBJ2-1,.,CASDRQRPIYNEQFF,TGTGCCAGCGACCGACAGCGCCCGATTTACAATGAGCAGTTCTTC
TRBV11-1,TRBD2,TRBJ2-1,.,CASSLAWTSGEQFF,TGTGCCAGCAGCTTAGCGTGGACTAGCGGAGAGCAGTTCTTC
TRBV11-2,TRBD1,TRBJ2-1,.,CASGTGSYNEQFF,TGTGCCAGCGGGACAGGGTCATACAATGAGCAGTTCTTC
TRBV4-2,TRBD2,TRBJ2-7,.,CASSQDGGLAGDYEQYF,TGTGCCAGCAGCCAAGACGGAGGACTAGCGGGAGACTACGAGCAGTACTTC
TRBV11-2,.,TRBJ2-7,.,CASSPEREGGYEQYF,TGTGCCAGCAGTCCCGAGCGGGAAGGGGGGTACGAGCAGTACTTC
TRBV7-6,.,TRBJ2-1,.,CASSLGGGTYNEQFF,TGTGCCAGCAGCTTAGGGGGCGGGACCTACAATGAGCAGTTCTTC
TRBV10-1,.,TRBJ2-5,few,CASSESGVETQYF,TGCGCCAGCAGTGAGTCGGGAGTAGAGACCCAGTACTTC
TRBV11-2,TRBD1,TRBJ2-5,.,CASSPDRGEETQYF,TGTGCCAGCAGCCCGGACAGGGGCGAAGAGACCCAGTACTTC
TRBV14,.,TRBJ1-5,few,CASSREGGAQHF,TGTGCCAGCAGCCGAGAGGGAGGGGCCCAGCATTTT
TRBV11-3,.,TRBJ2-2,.,CASSLEGGITGELFF,TGTGCCAGCAGCTTAGAAGGGGGAATCACCGGGGAGCTGTTTTTT
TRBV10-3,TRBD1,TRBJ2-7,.,CAISEGQTGIEQYF,TGTGCCATCAGTGAGGGCCAGACAGGGATCGAGCAGTACTTC